One and the same sample provided the 4 T cell receptor beta chains below, sequenced in a study of post-analysis software for immune sequencing data. Study-wide points: TRBV segments more frequent in patients than in controls numbered about 5 and included TRBV5-6, TRBV5-1 and TRBV20-1.

Researchers reported that TCR beta cDNA libraries carried unique molecular identifiers. TCRdb reprocessed the PCR reads with MiXCR, giving one entry per CDR3 protein. The data hold hundreds of thousands of distinct CDR3 sequences, with around 33% observed a single time. For these TCRs, the target antigens are not known. What was sequenced was blood. These receptors all stem from a girl under 18 with multiple sclerosis.

This clonotype turned up a few times. The rearrangement uses TRBV4-3 and TRBJ1-2, with D unresolved. Germline V gene sequence: CDR1 LGHNA, CDR2 YSLEER. This CDR3 is built from 14 residues. With 4 bases removed from V and 7 bases from J, the gap between germline ends came to 16 bases. CDR3 bases: TGCGCCAGCAGCCCACACCAGGAGGGAAGTGGCTACACCTTC. It encodes CASSPHQEGSGYTF.

The chain links TRBV20-1 to TRBJ1-4; 8 bases align to TRBD1. CDR3 length equals 15 residues. V trimming: 5 bases; J trimming: 7 bases; junction bases outside the gene matches: 12. CDR1 is DFQATT, CDR2 SNEGSKA, per germline (reference sequence). The CDR3 is CSALSDRGPGEKLFF. The CDR3 bases are TGCAGTGCTCTTTCAGACAGGGGTCCGGGTGAAAAACTGTTTTTT.

This clonotype has ten or more counts. This chain uses TRBV4-2 with TRBJ1-1; 9 nucleotides agree with TRBD1. Germline CDR1 reads LGHNA; CDR2 reads YNFKEQ. J gave up 5 bases and V 4 bases, and 11 bases lay outside the gene matches. This CDR3 comprises 16 residues. The CDR3 region is CASSRELTGGVTEAFF. Here the CDR3 DNA reads TGTGCCAGCAGCCGGGAACTGACAGGGGGGGTGACTGAAGCTTTCTTT.

V is TRBV9 and J is TRBJ2-2; no clear D gene. V dropped 0 bases and J dropped 3 bases, with 12 bases sitting between them. CDR1 SGDLS and CDR2 YYNGEE come from the germline V gene. The CDR3 length is 16 residues. The CDR3 protein is CASSVAVGWDTGELFF. The CDR3 DNA reads TGTGCCAGCAGCGTAGCTGTGGGATGGGACACCGGGGAGCTGTTTTTT.